The clone carrying this TCR beta chain was counted once. Trimming took off 2 bases at V and 0 bases at J, with 4 bases between the two ends. From germline, CDR1 is ENHRY and CDR2 SYGVKD. This CDR3 has 13 amino acids. Authors' analysis steps: Scientists estimated how many nucleated cells there were by amplifying reference gene primers. The table came from immunoSEQ multiplex PCR; TCRdb's copy has only in-frame clones and leaves some out. V and J calls and clone size are copied from that table; D and trimming were computed from the DNA. The sample carries some 150,000 clones, more than 75% recorded once. This specimen belongs to a study of blood T cell repertoires in COVID-19. At the level of the study: The United States, Italy and Spain were the sources of the acute and convalescent COVID-19 samples. Sample material is recorded as cDNA or gDNA derived from T cells, B-cell-depleted T cells, or PBMCs.

The sequencing input was peripheral blood. This clonotype was sampled from a man between 18 and 35 years old with active or convalescent COVID-19. The chain combines TRBV10-3 with TRBJ1-2; no clear D. The DNA of the CDR3 is TGTGCCATCAGTGAGGCAGCTAACTATGGCTACACCTTC. This gives the protein CAISEAANYGYTF.